Listed below are T cell receptor beta chains from one sample, sequenced in a study of shared clonotypes between healthy human individuals. Produced via immunoSEQ multiplex PCR; TCRdb's table is partial and in-frame only. The table shows roughly 640,000 clones, with roughly 70% occurring only once. Sequenced sample: memory CD4+ T cells sorted from blood. The receptors stem from a woman under 40 in good health. The CDR3 runs from the conserved cysteine through the conserved F or W. A D gene is named only where the DNA matches it firmly. Size is stated for part of the rows, as once, few or many counts, or as a class when the clone is expanded.

d_call: NA
v_call: TRBV6-5
clone_size: NA
j_call: TRBJ1-5
cdr3_aa: CASSLASSNQPQHF
cdr3_nt: TGTGCCAGCAGTCTAGCCTCGAGCAATCAGCCCCAGCATTTT

d_call: TRBD1
v_call: TRBV30
clone_size: once
j_call: TRBJ1-6
cdr3_aa: CAWKGQGDNSPLHF
cdr3_nt: TGTGCCTGGAAGGGACAGGGGGATAATTCACCCCTCCACTTT

d_call: NA
v_call: TRBV5-6
clone_size: NA
j_call: TRBJ2-7
cdr3_aa: CASSLGGDFYEQYF
cdr3_nt: TGTGCCAGCAGCTTGGGAGGGGACTTCTACGAGCAGTACTTC

d_call: NA
v_call: TRBV27
clone_size: NA
j_call: TRBJ2-6
cdr3_aa: CASTLGGLGANVLTF
cdr3_nt: TGTGCCAGCACCCTAGGTGGGTTGGGGGCCAACGTCCTGACTTTC

d_call: NA
v_call: TRBV28
clone_size: NA
j_call: TRBJ2-7
cdr3_aa: CASAVGGVPHEQYF
cdr3_nt: TGTGCCAGCGCGGTAGGGGGAGTTCCCCACGAGCAGTACTTC

d_call: TRBD2
v_call: TRBV11-2
clone_size: NA
j_call: TRBJ2-3
cdr3_aa: CASRLGRGARTDTQYF
cdr3_nt: TGTGCCAGCAGGCTGGGGCGGGGGGCGAGGACAGATACGCAGTATTTT

d_call: TRBD1
v_call: TRBV28
clone_size: many
j_call: TRBJ2-5
cdr3_aa: CASSLFTGVETQYF
cdr3_nt: TGTGCCAGCAGCCTCTTCACAGGGGTCGAGACCCAGTACTTC

d_call: NA
v_call: TRBV4-1
clone_size: once
j_call: TRBJ1-1
cdr3_aa: CASSQDIGVRTEAFF
cdr3_nt: TGCGCCAGCAGCCAAGATATCGGGGTTCGCACTGAAGCTTTCTTT

d_call: TRBD2
v_call: TRBV11-2
clone_size: NA
j_call: TRBJ2-3
cdr3_aa: CASSLGGGRALHTQYF
cdr3_nt: TGTGCCAGCAGCTTAGGGGGCGGGAGGGCTCTTCATACGCAGTATTTT

d_call: NA
v_call: TRBV18
clone_size: NA
j_call: TRBJ2-7
cdr3_aa: CASSPPSTYYEQYF
cdr3_nt: TGTGCCAGCTCACCACCGAGCACCTACTACGAGCAGTACTTC

d_call: NA
v_call: TRBV5-6
clone_size: NA
j_call: TRBJ2-5
cdr3_aa: CASSGGPQETQYF
cdr3_nt: TGTGCCAGCAGCGGGGGACCCCAAGAGACCCAGTACTTC

d_call: NA
v_call: TRBV9
clone_size: NA
j_call: TRBJ2-3
cdr3_aa: CASSVRDTQYF
cdr3_nt: TGTGCCAGCAGCGTGAGGGATACGCAGTATTTT

d_call: TRBD1
v_call: TRBV27
clone_size: NA
j_call: TRBJ2-3
cdr3_aa: CASSPGQVADTQYF
cdr3_nt: TGTGCCAGCAGTCCCGGACAGGTGGCAGATACGCAGTATTTT

d_call: TRBD2
v_call: TRBV28
clone_size: NA
j_call: TRBJ2-7
cdr3_aa: CASRLSWGLAGYEQYF
cdr3_nt: TGTGCCAGCCGTCTGAGCTGGGGACTAGCGGGCTACGAGCAGTACTTC

d_call: TRBD2
v_call: TRBV6-6
clone_size: NA
j_call: TRBJ2-7
cdr3_aa: CASSDPGTIYEQYF
cdr3_nt: TGTGCCAGCAGTGATCCTGGGACTATCTACGAGCAGTACTTC

d_call: NA
v_call: TRBV4-1
clone_size: NA
j_call: TRBJ2-6
cdr3_aa: CASRQQGVANVLTF
cdr3_nt: TGCGCCAGCAGGCAACAGGGTGTAGCCAACGTCCTGACTTTC

d_call: TRBD1
v_call: TRBV14
clone_size: once
j_call: TRBJ1-2
cdr3_aa: CASSPRTGDGYTF
cdr3_nt: TGTGCCAGCAGCCCCCGGACAGGGGATGGCTACACCTTC

d_call: TRBD1
v_call: TRBV7-9
clone_size: NA
j_call: TRBJ2-2
cdr3_aa: CASSLVSDRGRPGELFF
cdr3_nt: TGTGCCAGCAGCTTAGTCTCGGACAGGGGTCGTCCCGGGGAGCTGTTTTTT

d_call: TRBD1
v_call: TRBV19
clone_size: NA
j_call: TRBJ2-2
cdr3_aa: CASSTDRGSGELFF
cdr3_nt: TGTGCCAGTAGTACAGACAGGGGGTCCGGGGAGCTGTTTTTT

d_call: NA
v_call: TRBV11-1
clone_size: NA
j_call: TRBJ1-2
cdr3_aa: CASSLSTDNYGYTF
cdr3_nt: TGTGCCAGCAGCTTATCAACGGATAACTATGGCTACACCTTC

d_call: NA
v_call: TRBV25-1
clone_size: NA
j_call: TRBJ1-5
cdr3_aa: CASSVGGNQPQHF
cdr3_nt: TGTGCCAGCAGTGTAGGGGGGAATCAGCCCCAGCATTTT

d_call: TRBD1
v_call: TRBV19
clone_size: many
j_call: TRBJ1-2
cdr3_aa: CASSGQVDGYTF
cdr3_nt: TGTGCCAGTAGTGGACAGGTTGATGGCTACACCTTC

d_call: NA
v_call: TRBV28
clone_size: NA
j_call: TRBJ1-1
cdr3_aa: CASSLIGVNTEAFF
cdr3_nt: TGTGCCAGCAGTTTAATCGGGGTGAACACTGAAGCTTTCTTT

d_call: TRBD2
v_call: TRBV18
clone_size: NA
j_call: TRBJ2-2
cdr3_aa: CASSPLAGGTTGELFF
cdr3_nt: TGTGCCAGCTCACCTCTGGCGGGAGGGACCACCGGGGAGCTGTTTTTT

d_call: NA
v_call: TRBV7-9
clone_size: NA
j_call: TRBJ2-3
cdr3_aa: CASSKTGRDLDF
cdr3_nt: TGTGCCAGCAGCAAGACAGGGAGGGACTTGGATTTT

d_call: NA
v_call: TRBV19
clone_size: NA
j_call: TRBJ1-1
cdr3_aa: CASSSRDNTEAFF
cdr3_nt: TGTGCCAGTAGTAGCCGGGACAACACTGAAGCTTTCTTT

d_call: NA
v_call: TRBV5-4
clone_size: few
j_call: TRBJ2-7
cdr3_aa: CASSLGLRAGSDEQYF
cdr3_nt: TGTGCCAGCAGCTTGGGTCTCCGGGCGGGTTCCGACGAGCAGTACTTC

d_call: TRBD2
v_call: TRBV18
clone_size: NA
j_call: TRBJ2-3
cdr3_aa: CASSRGLAITDTQYF
cdr3_nt: TGTGCCAGCTCAAGGGGACTAGCGATCACAGATACGCAGTATTTT

d_call: TRBD2
v_call: TRBV27
clone_size: NA
j_call: TRBJ2-7
cdr3_aa: CASSLSPRTSGVSYEQYF
cdr3_nt: TGTGCCAGCAGTTTATCGCCCAGGACTAGCGGGGTCTCCTACGAGCAGTACTTC

d_call: NA
v_call: TRBV19
clone_size: NA
j_call: TRBJ2-7
cdr3_aa: CASSITAHSYEQYF
cdr3_nt: TGTGCCAGTAGTATAACCGCTCACTCCTACGAGCAGTACTTC

d_call: NA
v_call: TRBV28
clone_size: NA
j_call: TRBJ1-2
cdr3_aa: CASTPTAIGYGYTF
cdr3_nt: TGTGCCAGCACTCCGACAGCTATAGGTTATGGCTACACCTTC

d_call: TRBD1
v_call: TRBV28
clone_size: many
j_call: TRBJ1-2
cdr3_aa: CASSFPQGQGLAGYTF
cdr3_nt: TGTGCCAGCAGTTTTCCCCAGGGACAGGGGTTAGCTGGCTACACCTTC

d_call: NA
v_call: TRBV5-1
clone_size: NA
j_call: TRBJ2-3
cdr3_aa: CASSTGTATSTDTQYF
cdr3_nt: TGCGCCAGCAGCACTGGGACGGCGACTAGCACAGATACGCAGTATTTT

d_call: NA
v_call: TRBV28
clone_size: NA
j_call: TRBJ2-1
cdr3_aa: CASSPGLLSGKWLFF
cdr3_nt: TGTGCCAGCAGCCCCGGCCTCCTTAGCGGCAAATGGTTGTTCTTC

d_call: NA
v_call: TRBV5-8
clone_size: NA
j_call: TRBJ1-1
cdr3_aa: CASSLSRKWNTEAFF
cdr3_nt: TGTGCCAGCAGCTTGTCCCGGAAGTGGAACACTGAAGCTTTCTTT

d_call: NA
v_call: TRBV28
clone_size: NA
j_call: TRBJ2-1
cdr3_aa: CASSQPDFYNEQFF
cdr3_nt: TGTGCCAGCAGCCAGCCCGACTTCTACAATGAGCAGTTCTTC

d_call: NA
v_call: TRBV2
clone_size: NA
j_call: TRBJ2-5
cdr3_aa: CASSEGGETQYF
cdr3_nt: TGTGCCAGCAGTGAAGGAGGGGAGACCCAGTACTTC

d_call: NA
v_call: TRBV2
clone_size: once
j_call: TRBJ1-4
cdr3_aa: CASRQTIGGEKLFF
cdr3_nt: TGTGCCAGCAGGCAGACGATCGGAGGGGAAAAACTGTTTTTT

d_call: TRBD1
v_call: TRBV5-1
clone_size: NA
j_call: TRBJ1-2
cdr3_aa: CASRSGTGGLGYTF
cdr3_nt: TGCGCCAGCAGGTCCGGGACAGGGGGACTAGGCTACACCTTC

d_call: NA
v_call: TRBV5-1
clone_size: NA
j_call: TRBJ1-2
cdr3_aa: CASSLGYRDGYTF
cdr3_nt: TGCGCCAGCAGCTTGGGTTATCGGGATGGCTACACCTTC